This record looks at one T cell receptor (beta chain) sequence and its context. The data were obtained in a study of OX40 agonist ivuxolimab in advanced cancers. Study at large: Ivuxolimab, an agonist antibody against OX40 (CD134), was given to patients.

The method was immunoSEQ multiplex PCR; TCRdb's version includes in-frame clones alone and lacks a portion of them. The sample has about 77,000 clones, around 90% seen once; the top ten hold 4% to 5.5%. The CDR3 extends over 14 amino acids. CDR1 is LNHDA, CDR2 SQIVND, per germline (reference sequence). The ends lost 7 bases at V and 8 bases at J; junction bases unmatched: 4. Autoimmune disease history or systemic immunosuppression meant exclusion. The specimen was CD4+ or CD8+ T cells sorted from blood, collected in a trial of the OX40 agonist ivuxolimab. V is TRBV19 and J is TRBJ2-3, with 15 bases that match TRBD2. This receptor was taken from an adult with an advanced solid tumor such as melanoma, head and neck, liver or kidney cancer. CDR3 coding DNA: TGTGCCAGTACAGGGACTAGCGGGAGGTCTACGCAGTATTTT. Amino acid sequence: CASTGTSGRSTQYF.